The entry below describes one T cell receptor beta chain. These data originate in a study of T cells expressing NK-cell markers. On the study more broadly: It was sorted CD3+CD56-NKG2C+, CD3+CD56+NKG2C- and CD3+CD56+NKG2C+ T cells that provided the TCR beta repertoires. Just one sequenced donor of eight was HCMV-seronegative, while seven were seropositive.

After re-calling the 5' RACE reads, TCRdb lists one entry per CDR3 protein, DNA absent. The sample holds approximately 150,000 distinct CDR3 sequences. The sequence was collected from a man between 18 and 35 years old in good health. Material: blood T cells: a sorted CD56 or NKG2C T cell subset, CD4+ or CD8+ T cells, or bulk PBMC T cells (not recorded which).

This chain's CDR3 is CASSPGTTGSEQYF. The chain couples TRBV7-3 to TRBJ2-7; the D gene TCRdb calls, TRBD1, cannot be checked with no DNA. Germline V gene sequence: CDR1 SGHTA, CDR2 FQGTGA. This CDR3 is 14 amino acids long.